The 26 T cell receptor beta chains below all came from one sample that was sequenced in a study of blood T cell repertoires in COVID-19. Clones were sequenced by immunoSEQ multiplex PCR, and TCRdb holds only the in-frame ones, with some missing. This table holds some 150,000 clones, roughly four fifths found once. The sequencing input was peripheral blood. These receptors all come from a man aged 40-50 years who had recovered from COVID-19.

The V gene is TRBV9, the J gene TRBJ2-3; the match to TRBD1 covers 8 bases. The germline gives CDR1 SGDLS, CDR2 YYNGEE. Trimming at V came to 8 bases and at J to 0 bases, leaving 2 bases not matched to a gene. The CDR3 sequence is 13 residues long. The CDR3 protein is CASRQGSTDTQYF. The CDR3, as DNA: TGTGCCAGTCGACAGGGGAGCACAGATACGCAGTATTTT.

This chain uses TRBV25-1 with TRBJ2-3; D gene ambiguous. Germline loops: CDR1 MGHDK, CDR2 SYGVNS. V was clipped by 6 bases and J by 3 bases, with 13 bases between them. CDR3 size: 14 residues. The CDR3 nucleotides read TGTGCCAGCAGAGAGACTGGAAGGACAGATACGCAGTATTTT. Translating gives CASRETGRTDTQYF.

This chain joins TRBV7-3 and TRBJ2-5; 14 nucleotides line up with TRBD2. Germline values: CDR1 SGHTA, CDR2 FQGTGA. V gave up 5 bases and J gave up 2 bases; unmatched junction bases: 4. The CDR3 contains 16 residues. CDR3 sequence (DNA): TGTGCCAGCAGCCTAGGACTAGCGGGGGGTCAAGAGACCCAGTACTTC. It yields the protein CASSLGLAGGQETQYF.

This chain connects TRBV9 to TRBJ2-1; possible D gene TRBD2, 6 bases. Germline V gene sequence: CDR1 SGDLS, CDR2 YYNGEE. V lost 4 bases and J lost 0, with 14 bases in between. This CDR3 is built from 16 residues. This CDR3 is CASSSEGRLSYNEQFF. DNA of the CDR3: TGTGCCAGCAGCTCCGAAGGGAGGCTCTCCTACAATGAGCAGTTCTTC.

The chain is built from TRBV27 and TRBJ2-3; D is unresolved. Germline assignment: CDR1 MNHEY and CDR2 SMNVEV (reference sequence). V lost 6 bases, J lost 6 bases, and 19 bases lay in between. The CDR3 has 15 residues. Here the CDR3 DNA reads TGTGCCAGCAGCAGCTATGGGCGACGTGGGGATACGCAGTATTTT. It encodes CASSSYGRRGDTQYF.

The rearrangement joins TRBV2 to TRBJ2-7; the match to TRBD2 covers 11 bases. CDR3 length: 15 residues. Losses at the gene ends were 5 bases for V and 7 bases for J; bases not matched to a gene: 10. Germline V gene sequence: CDR1 SNHLY, CDR2 FYNNEI. The CDR3 DNA follows: TGTGCCAGCAGTCCTACTAGCGGGAGTATGGGAGAGCAGTACTTC. Residues: CASSPTSGSMGEQYF.

This clone was counted once. The V and J genes are TRBV19 and TRBJ2-3; D is ambiguous. The ends were cut back, 3 bases at V and 6 bases at J, with 13 bases in the middle. The germline CDR1 and CDR2 sequences are LNHDA and SQIVND (reference sequence). The CDR3 runs 14 residues. This chain's CDR3 is CASSIVPSRDTQYF. The DNA of the CDR3 is TGTGCCAGTAGTATTGTCCCTTCTCGGGATACGCAGTATTTT.

V and J are TRBV20-1 and TRBJ1-1, with unresolved D. The CDR3 sequence is 11 residues long. CDR1 is DFQATT, CDR2 SNEGSKA, per germline (reference sequence). V lost 4 bases to trimming and J lost 1 base, with 4 bases between them. CDR3: CSANKNTEAFF. The CDR3 region has the DNA TGCAGTGCTAACAAGAACACTGAAGCTTTCTTT.

CDR3 nucleotides: TGTGCCAGCAGTTTGGGATCGGGGTATTTCACAGATACGCAGTATTTT. Amino acid sequence: CASSLGSGYFTDTQYF. This chain uses TRBV27 with TRBJ2-3, with D maybe TRBD2 (5 bases). V shed 3 bases and J shed 2 bases, with 15 bases lying between them. In germline, CDR1 is MNHEY, CDR2 SMNVEV (reference sequence). This CDR3 is built from 16 residues.

The chain joins TRBV7-2 to TRBJ2-7, with D unresolved. CDR1 SGHTA and CDR2 FQGNSA come from the germline V gene. The V and J ends lost 3 bases and 2 bases respectively, with 11 bases between them. The length of the CDR3 is 14 residues. CDR3 sequence: CASSFGSHPYEQYF. CDR3 nucleotide sequence: TGTGCCAGCAGCTTTGGCAGTCACCCCTACGAGCAGTACTTC.

This chain links TRBV14 with TRBJ2-7, with a possible D match to TRBD2 (5 bases). Germline V CDR1 and CDR2: SGHDN, FVKESK. The CDR3 has 14 amino acids. V was shortened by 3 bases and J by 4 bases, with 13 bases between the two germline ends. The CDR3 loop reads CASSHAGNLYEQYF. CDR3 bases: TGTGCCAGCAGCCATGCCGGGAATCTTTACGAGCAGTACTTC.

The chain carries TRBV6-5 and TRBJ1-2; D remains ambiguous. V shed 2 bases and J shed 7 bases, with 14 bases lying between them. Germline lookup yields CDR1 MNHEY and CDR2 SVGAGI. CDR3 size: 14 residues. As DNA, the CDR3 is TGTGCCAGCAGTTACCTGGGTAGGAGCTCTGGCTACACCTTC. Residues: CASSYLGRSSGYTF.

The chain recombines TRBV7-8 with TRBJ2-1, with TRBD1 matching over 12 bases. CDR1 SGHVS and CDR2 FQNEAQ come from the germline V gene. The CDR3 is made up of 15 amino acids. V lost 2 bases and J lost 7; bases outside the gene matches: 3. In DNA, the CDR3 is TGTGCCAGCAGCTTAAGGGACAGGGGGCATAATGAGCAGTTCTTC. This translates into CASSLRDRGHNEQFF.

The chain combines TRBV27 with TRBJ2-2, with 15 bases that match TRBD2. Germline V CDR1 and CDR2: MNHEY, SMNVEV (reference sequence). After removal of 6 bases from V and 0 bases from J, the junction contained 5 bases not matched to a gene. This CDR3 comprises 18 residues. The CDR3 loop is CASRRTSGGAANTGELFF. CDR3 nucleotides: TGTGCCAGCAGAAGGACTAGCGGGGGGGCCGCGAACACCGGGGAGCTGTTTTTT.

V and J are TRBV9 and TRBJ1-6, with D unresolved. The CDR3 is made up of 14 amino acids. V shed 0 bases and J shed 7 bases, with 8 bases lying between them. Germline V gives CDR1 SGDLS, CDR2 YYNGEE. As DNA, the CDR3 is TGTGCCAGCAGCGTAGACAGCCAGAATTCACCCCTCCACTTT. This gives the protein CASSVDSQNSPLHF.

The chain links TRBV5-4 to TRBJ2-1, with 7 bases fitting TRBD2. The CDR3 is 14 amino acids. Losses at the gene ends were 4 bases for V and 15 bases for J; bases not matched to a gene: 16. From germline, CDR1 is SGHNT and CDR2 YYREEE (reference sequence). The CDR3 sequence: CASSIASSGSDRFF. The DNA of the CDR3 is TGTGCCAGCAGCATAGCTTCTAGCGGAAGCGACCGGTTCTTC.

For this clone: The sample has other DNA sequences that encode this CDR3 too. V gene TRBV19 combines with J gene TRBJ2-6; a possible D gene is TRBD2 (6 bases). V dropped 3 bases and J dropped 0 bases, with 9 bases sitting between them. The CDR3 totals 16 residues. The germline V gene has CDR1 LNHDA and CDR2 SQIVND (reference sequence). The DNA of the CDR3 is TGTGCCAGTAGTATCGGGGGTGGCTCTGGGGCCAACGTCCTGACTTTC. Protein: CASSIGGGSGANVLTF.

As for this clone: This sample also contains other DNA sequences that code for the same CDR3. The chain couples TRBV9 to TRBJ1-2; no firm D call. Germline CDR1 and CDR2: SGDLS and YYNGEE. The CDR3 length is 10 residues. V dropped 3 bases and J dropped 8 bases, with 5 bases sitting between them. The CDR3 bases are TGTGCCAGCAGCGGCGGGGGCTACACCTTC. Its protein is CASSGGGYTF.

The chain recombines TRBV18 with TRBJ1-4; D might be TRBD1 (6 bases). Trimming took 2 bases from V and 1 from J, leaving 11 bases between them. CDR1 KGHSH and CDR2 LQKENI come from the germline V gene. The CDR3 is 16 residues long. This CDR3 is CASSPSRGKTNEKLFF. The CDR3 region has the DNA TGTGCCAGCTCACCATCCAGGGGAAAAACTAATGAAAAACTGTTTTTT.

This chain connects TRBV7-9 to TRBJ2-1, with TRBD2 matching 9 bases. The ends lost 8 bases at V and 1 base at J; junction bases unmatched: 6. This CDR3 has 15 amino acids. Germline V lookup: CDR1 SEHNR, CDR2 FQNEAQ (reference sequence). The CDR3 nucleotides are TGTGCCAGCGGAATAGCGGGAGATTCCTACAATGAGCAGTTCTTC. It yields the protein CASGIAGDSYNEQFF.

For the CDR3, the DNA is TGTGCCAGCAGCCAATTTGCGGCGGGAATGGGGACCCAGTACTTC. Translated, it gives CASSQFAAGMGTQYF. The chain is built from TRBV3-1 (or the pseudogene TRBV3-2) and TRBJ2-5; a possible D gene is TRBD2 (6 bases). The CDR3 consists of 15 residues. Germline V gives CDR1 LGHDT, CDR2 YNNKEL (reference sequence). V lost 2 bases to trimming and J lost 7 bases, with 17 bases between them.

The chain combines TRBV6-5 with TRBJ1-3; tentative D call: TRBD1 (6 bases). This CDR3 has 13 residues. The germline V gene encodes CDR1 MNHEY and CDR2 SVGAGI. Trimming pared 6 bases from V and 4 bases from J, leaving 10 bases between. The CDR3 loop reads CASRGGPGNTIYF. The CDR3 region has the DNA TGTGCCAGCAGGGGGGGGCCGGGAAACACCATATATTTT.

The J gene is TRBJ2-3, the V gene TRBV7-9, with D tentatively TRBD2 (6 bases). CDR3 size: 14 residues. V gave up 1 base and J gave up 6 bases, with 11 bases separating them. The germline gives CDR1 SEHNR, CDR2 FQNEAQ (reference sequence). The CDR3 reads CASSLGGVGDTQYF. The CDR3 nucleotides are TGTGCCAGCAGCTTAGGGGGGGTAGGTGATACGCAGTATTTT.

This chain joins TRBV7-9 and TRBJ1-2; 12 bases are a match to TRBD1. The trim removed 5 bases at V and 4 bases at J, leaving 5 bases unmatched. Germline V gene data show CDR1 as SEHNR and CDR2 as FQNEAQ (reference sequence). The length of the CDR3 is 15 residues. This CDR3 is CASSPGQGAAYGYTF. The CDR3 DNA follows: TGTGCCAGCAGCCCGGGACAGGGGGCGGCCTATGGCTACACCTTC. The variable domain in full, completed from reference TRBV7-9 and TRBJ1-2, reads DTGVSQNPRHKITKRGQNVTFRCDPISEHNRLYWYRQTLGQGPEFLTYFQNEAQLEKSRLLSDRFSAERPKGSFSTLEIQRTEQGDSAMYLCASSPGQGAAYGYTFGSGTRLTVV.

The rearrangement uses TRBV5-6 and TRBJ2-3; D not certain. This CDR3 is built from 13 residues. CDR1 and CDR2 from the germline V gene are SGHDT and YYEEEE. V lost 4 bases and J lost 4, with 10 bases in between. The CDR3: CASSPVVPDTQYF. In DNA form, the CDR3 reads TGTGCCAGCAGCCCGGTGGTCCCAGATACGCAGTATTTT.

This clone is a singleton in its sample. This sequence joins TRBV4-1 and TRBJ2-7, with D hard to call. From germline, CDR1 is MGHRA and CDR2 YSYEKL. With 3 bases removed from V and 1 base from J, the gap between germline ends came to 7 bases. CDR3 length: 13 residues. CDR3: CASSHVQSYEQYF. The CDR3 nucleotides read TGCGCCAGCAGCCATGTGCAGTCCTACGAGCAGTACTTC.